This is a list of T cell receptor beta chains from one sample in a study of persistence of HIV-infected CD4 T cells. Antigens for these TCRs are unknown. The assay was immunoSEQ multiplex PCR, and TCRdb's table has in-frame clones only and misses some. The table lists approximately 13,000 clones, 65% to 75% of them singletons. This sample comprised CD4+ T cells sorted from PBMCs after approximately 19-hour stimulation, obtained from a patient who received antiretroviral therapy. These receptors were taken from an adult man with HIV who was CMV-seropositive. The CDR3 runs from the conserved cysteine through the conserved F or W. D genes are given only for firm matches. Rows may omit the clone size; those that give it use once, few, many or a size class.

abundance,v_gene,d_gene,j_gene,CDR3aa,CDR3nt
NA,TRBV5-1,NA,TRBJ2-7,CASTTSGQLSGSYEQYF,TGCGCCAGCACCACTTCCGGACAACTAAGTGGCTCCTACGAGCAGTACTTC
few,TRBV7-9,TRBD2,TRBJ2-2,CASKRGDGELFF,TGTGCCAGCAAACGGGGGGACGGGGAGCTGTTTTTT
NA,TRBV7-9,NA,TRBJ1-1,CASSERHLSGNTEAFF,TGTGCCAGCAGCGAGAGACACCTGTCGGGGAACACTGAAGCTTTCTTT
medium-sized,TRBV5-5,NA,TRBJ2-7,CASSLDGTAYYEQYF,TGTGCCAGCAGCTTGGATGGGACCGCGTACTACGAGCAGTACTTC
NA,TRBV25-1,NA,TRBJ1-6,CASSEGNSPLHF,TGTGCCAGCAGTGAGGGAAATTCACCCCTCCACTTT
NA,TRBV12-3/TRBV12-4,NA,TRBJ2-2,CASKLVVAGELFF,TGTGCCAGCAAATTAGTCGTGGCCGGGGAGCTGTTTTTT
NA,TRBV5-4,NA,TRBJ2-3,CASSTRQGTDTQYF,TGTGCCAGCAGCACGCGACAGGGCACAGATACGCAGTATTTT
few,TRBV23-1,TRBD1,TRBJ2-7,CASSHRTGASYEQYF,TGCGCCAGCAGTCATCGGACAGGGGCCTCCTACGAGCAGTACTTC
NA,TRBV7-9,TRBD2,TRBJ2-1,CASSSLAGVYNEQFF,TGTGCCAGCAGCTCACTAGCGGGGGTATACAATGAGCAGTTCTTC
few,TRBV18,TRBD1,TRBJ2-7,CASSPTTTGGFYEQYF,TGTGCCAGCTCACCAACCACGACAGGGGGCTTTTACGAGCAGTACTTC
medium-sized,TRBV13,NA,TRBJ2-7,CASSLGQFSYEQYF,TGTGCCAGCAGCCTAGGACAATTCTCCTACGAGCAGTACTTC
once,TRBV2,NA,TRBJ2-7,CASRAYRDSFGQYF,TGTGCCAGCAGGGCGTACAGGGACTCTTTCGGGCAGTACTTC
NA,TRBV7-2,TRBD1,TRBJ2-2,CASSIRGDSNTGELFF,TGTGCCAGCAGCATTAGAGGGGACAGTAACACCGGGGAGCTGTTTTTT
NA,TRBV7-9,NA,TRBJ1-1,CASNEQALNTEAFF,TGTGCCAGCAACGAACAGGCCCTCAACACTGAAGCTTTCTTT
NA,TRBV2,NA,TRBJ2-7,CASSGLWGNYEQYF,TGTGCCAGCAGTGGTCTATGGGGCAACTACGAGCAGTACTTC
NA,TRBV2,TRBD1,TRBJ1-3,CASSVHPRGLAGNTIYF,TGTGCCAGCAGTGTCCATCCCAGGGGGCTTGCTGGAAACACCATATATTTT
few,TRBV2,NA,TRBJ2-5,CASSQQGRETQYF,TGTGCCAGCAGTCAACAGGGGAGGGAGACCCAGTACTTC
NA,TRBV28,NA,TRBJ1-2,CASTPPGVAYGYTF,TGTGCCAGCACACCCCCGGGGGTGGCCTATGGCTACACCTTC
NA,TRBV24-1,NA,TRBJ1-1,CATSDGGTATEAFF,TGTGCCACCAGTGATGGGGGGACGGCCACTGAAGCTTTCTTT
medium-sized,TRBV6-5,NA,TRBJ2-2,CASSLSQGNTGELFF,TGTGCCAGCAGTTTATCCCAGGGTAACACCGGGGAGCTGTTTTTT
NA,TRBV12-5,NA,TRBJ2-4,CASGHPPTVGNIQYF,TGTGCTAGTGGCCACCCCCCGACGGTCGGGAACATTCAGTACTTC
NA,TRBV7-2,NA,TRBJ2-2,CASSLEVGVAGELFF,TGTGCCAGCAGCTTAGAGGTGGGGGTGGCCGGGGAGCTGTTTTTT
NA,TRBV14,NA,TRBJ1-4,CASSQDKSNGGSEKLFF,TGTGCCAGCAGCCAAGATAAGTCTAACGGCGGGTCTGAAAAACTGTTTTTT
NA,TRBV6-5,NA,TRBJ1-1,CASSYPSTDTEAFF,TGTGCCAGCAGTTACCCTTCAACGGACACTGAAGCTTTCTTT
NA,TRBV19,NA,TRBJ1-6,CASSIWGLLNSPLHF,TGTGCCAGTAGTATATGGGGCCTTCTGAATTCACCCCTCCACTTT